One and the same sample provided the 27 T cell receptor beta chains below, sequenced in a study of response to subunit inactivated influenza vaccine. TCRdb re-called the RT-PCR reads through MiXCR, storing one row per CDR3 protein. This sample has 650,000 or so distinct CDR3 sequences; around 15% occur once, and the top ten carry roughly 7.2%. The sample consisted of PBMCs from blood, taken 14 to 15 days before vaccination. These receptors originate from a man in his fifties who received an inactivated influenza vaccine.

This clonotype showed up just a few times. The rearrangement links TRBV12-3 or TRBV12-4 to TRBJ2-7, with D possibly called TRBD1 or TRBD2 (5 bases each). V gave up 9 bases and J gave up 2 bases, with 14 bases separating them. The CDR3 length is 13 residues. The CDR3 nucleotides read TGTGCCAGTCTGGGGGAACCCACCTACGAGCAGTACTTC. Encoded protein: CASLGEPTYEQYF.

This clonotype was detected only a few times. The chain couples TRBV28 to TRBJ2-7; TRBD1 matches at 10 bases. J was trimmed by 5 bases and V by 4 bases; bases with no gene match: 5. The CDR3 runs to 14 residues. Germline CDR1 is MDHEN and CDR2 is SYDVKM. The CDR3 sequence: CASSWDRGLDEQYF. For the CDR3, the DNA is TGTGCCAGCAGTTGGGACAGGGGATTGGACGAGCAGTACTTC.

The V call is TRBV7-2, the J call TRBJ2-7, with no clear D. V was pared by 5 bases and J by 6 bases, with 11 bases between. CDR3 length: 12 residues. CDR1 is SGHTA, CDR2 FQGNSA, per germline. The CDR3 DNA sequence: TGTGCCAGCAGCAGGGCTAGGAGCGAGCAGTACTTC. Protein product: CASSRARSEQYF.

The chain carries TRBV25-1 and TRBJ2-7; D gene unclear. Germline CDR1 reads MGHDK; CDR2 reads SYGVNS. The CDR3 is 13 amino acids. V lost 5 bases and J 4 bases, leaving 12 bases between the germline ends. The CDR3 loop is CASSPPIDYEQYF. CDR3 DNA sequence: TGTGCCAGCAGTCCTCCGATAGATTACGAGCAGTACTTC.

The chain joins TRBV20-1 to TRBJ2-7, with no clear D. The CDR3 is made up of 15 amino acids. Trimming took 5 bases from V and 0 from J, leaving 17 bases between them. The germline V gene encodes CDR1 DFQATT and CDR2 SNEGSKA (reference sequence). CDR3 sequence (DNA): TGCAGTGCTTCCCCTTTTGAGCCAACCTCCTACGAGCAGTACTTC. This encodes CSASPFEPTSYEQYF.

The V call is TRBV7-2, the J call TRBJ2-7; no reliable D call. Germline-derived CDR1 and CDR2 are SGHTA and FQGNSA. Trimming stripped 5 bases from V and 2 bases from J, with 10 bases between. The CDR3 is 13 amino acids. Here the CDR3 DNA reads TGTGCCAGCAGCAAGCGACCAGCCTACGAGCAGTACTTC. As protein: CASSKRPAYEQYF.

The chain has TRBV7-8 and TRBJ2-2; D not certain. Germline V gene lookup returns CDR1 SGHVS and CDR2 FQNEAQ. With 0 bases removed from V and 5 bases from J, the gap between germline ends came to 7 bases. This CDR3 is 14 amino acids long. The CDR3 region has the DNA TGTGCCAGCAGCTTAGCTCTGGAGACCGGGGAGCTGTTTTTT. Its protein is CASSLALETGELFF.

This clonotype was detected only a few times. The genes are TRBV7-8 and TRBJ2-7; 8 positions match TRBD2. Losses at the gene ends were 4 bases for V and 6 bases for J; bases not matched to a gene: 11. The CDR3 extends over 15 amino acids. Germline V lookup: CDR1 SGHVS, CDR2 FQNEAQ. This CDR3 is CASSSGSGDLGEQYF. The CDR3 coding sequence is TGTGCCAGCAGCTCGGGTAGCGGGGACCTAGGCGAGCAGTACTTC. Complete variable domain (other parts from reference TRBV7-8 and TRBJ2-7): GAGVSQSPRYKVAKRGQDVALRCDPISGHVSLFWYQQALGQGPEFLTYFQNEAQLDKSGLPSDRFFAERPEGSVSTLKIQRTQQEDSAVYLCASSSGSGDLGEQYFGPGTRLTVT.

V gene TRBV12-3 or TRBV12-4 combines with J gene TRBJ2-1; D is unclear. The germline V and J ends were trimmed by 7 bases and 4 bases, with 14 bases remaining between them. The CDR3 has 14 amino acids. The CDR3 nucleotides are TGTGCCAGCAAAATTGGAAGCCAATACAATGAGCAGTTCTTC. Amino acid sequence: CASKIGSQYNEQFF.

The table lists this clonotype with many counts. The chain combines TRBV12-3 or TRBV12-4 with TRBJ2-2; TRBD1 or TRBD2 may be the D gene (5 bases each). V was clipped by 7 bases and J by 1 base, with 16 bases between them. This CDR3 region has 16 residues. CDR3 in amino acids: CASTSTGQMNTGELFF. The DNA of the CDR3 is TGTGCCAGCACCTCAACGGGGCAAATGAACACCGGGGAGCTGTTTTTT.

This clonotype was observed a handful of times. The rearrangement uses TRBV7-9 and TRBJ2-3, with TRBD2 matching over 13 bases. Germline-derived CDR1 and CDR2 are SEHNR and FQNEAQ (reference sequence). With V trimmed by 5 bases and J by 1 base, 6 bases remained unmatched. The CDR3 has 17 residues. The CDR3 nucleotides read TGTGCCAGCAGCCCGGGACTAGCGGGACTTGGCACAGATACGCAGTATTTT. Protein product: CASSPGLAGLGTDTQYF.

This clonotype was seen at least ten times. The J gene is TRBJ2-7, the V gene TRBV11-2; weak D call: TRBD2 (5 bases). The germline V and J ends were trimmed by 5 bases and 12 bases, with 14 bases remaining between them. Germline assignment: CDR1 SGHAT and CDR2 FQNNGV. The CDR3 is 11 residues long. CDR3 sequence reads: CASSVGGPAYF. CDR3 DNA sequence: TGTGCCAGCAGCGTCGGAGGACCCGCGTACTTC.

This clonotype appeared a few times. This rearrangement joins TRBV29-1 to TRBJ2-5; D might be TRBD1 (6 bases). CDR1 is SQVTM, CDR2 ANQGSEA, per germline. V shed 8 bases and J shed 4 bases, with 17 bases lying between them. CDR3 size: 13 residues. As DNA, the CDR3 is TGCAGCTCCTTTGGCACAGGGAGAGAGACCCAGTACTTC. Translating gives CSSFGTGRETQYF.

This clonotype was counted at least ten times. The V and J genes are TRBV4-3 and TRBJ1-6, with TRBD1 as a possible D gene (6 bases). The V and J ends lost 0 bases and 8 bases respectively, with 23 bases between them. Germline assignment: CDR1 LGHNA and CDR2 YSLEER. CDR3 size: 19 residues. This CDR3 is CASSQDVGQGYTFHSPLHF. For the CDR3, the DNA is TGCGCCAGCAGCCAAGATGTGGGACAAGGGTATACTTTTCATTCACCCCTCCACTTT.

The V gene is TRBV7-3, the J gene TRBJ1-6; unclear D gene. Germline V gene lookup returns CDR1 SGHTA and CDR2 FQGTGA. The CDR3 is 14 amino acids. The ends were cut back, 2 bases at V and 7 bases at J, with 9 bases in the middle. As DNA, the CDR3 is TGTGCCAGCAGCTTATCCACGTCGAATTCACCCCTCCACTTT. It specifies CASSLSTSNSPLHF.

This clonotype has a handful of counts. The V gene is TRBV5-1, the J gene TRBJ2-5, with TRBD1 as a possible D gene (6 bases). The CDR3 is 14 amino acids. Trimming stripped 0 bases from V and 4 bases from J, with 10 bases between. Germline V lookup: CDR1 SGHRS, CDR2 YFSETQ. CDR3 coding DNA: TGCGCCAGCAGCTTGGACAGGGCTGGAGAGACCCAGTACTTC. Protein product: CASSLDRAGETQYF. Variable domain in full (rest from reference TRBV5-1 and TRBJ2-5): KAGVTQTPRYLIKTRGQQVTLSCSPISGHRSVSWYQQTPGQGLQFLFEYFSETQRNKGNFPGRFSGRQFSNSRSEMNVSTLELGDSALYLCASSLDRAGETQYFGPGTRLLVL.

This clonotype appeared many times. This chain links TRBV20-1 with TRBJ2-3, with 11 bases lining up with TRBD2. Germline CDR1 reads DFQATT; CDR2 reads SNEGSKA (reference sequence). Trimming at V came to 5 bases and at J to 0 bases, leaving 7 bases not matched to a gene. CDR3 length equals 16 residues. The CDR3: CSAGQGLAVSTDTQYF. CDR3 nucleotides: TGCAGTGCTGGGCAGGGACTAGCGGTCAGCACAGATACGCAGTATTTT.

V and J are TRBV3-1 and TRBJ1-1, with TRBD1 matching over 8 bases. The germline V gene encodes CDR1 LGHDT and CDR2 YNNKEL (reference sequence). The trim removed 4 bases at V and 5 bases at J, leaving 6 bases unmatched. The CDR3 is 14 amino acids. The CDR3: CASSRPGGGTEAFF. Written as DNA, the CDR3 is TGTGCCAGCAGCCGTCCAGGGGGCGGGACTGAAGCTTTCTTT. The full variable domain, its missing parts supplied by reference TRBV3-1 and TRBJ1-1, is DTAVSQTPKYLVTQMGNDKSIKCEQNLGHDTMYWYKQDSKKFLKIMFSYNNKELIINETVPNRFSPKSPDKAHLNLHINSLELGDSAVYFCASSRPGGGTEAFFGQGTRLTVV.

This clonotype has a handful of counts. The chain uses TRBV5-6 and TRBJ2-7, with D perhaps TRBD1 (7 bases). The CDR3 contains 14 residues. Germline V gene sequence: CDR1 SGHDT, CDR2 YYEEEE. V dropped 4 bases and J dropped 6 bases, with 17 bases sitting between them. The CDR3 DNA is TGTGCCAGCAGCCGGGGAGGTAGGGGGCTCGAGCAGTACTTC. Translation: CASSRGGRGLEQYF.

This clonotype was picked up a small number of times. The chain uses TRBV7-9 and TRBJ2-5; TRBD2 aligns across 16 bases. The CDR3 totals 17 residues. Germline V gene lookup returns CDR1 SEHNR and CDR2 FQNEAQ (reference sequence). The V and J ends lost 4 bases and 5 bases, in that order; junction bases with no gene match: 7. This CDR3 reads CASSSTGLAGGRETQYF. The CDR3 DNA sequence: TGTGCCAGCAGCTCTACGGGACTAGCGGGGGGGCGTGAGACCCAGTACTTC.

The rearrangement uses TRBV5-1 and TRBJ2-3; D uncertain. This CDR3 has 14 amino acids. Trimming stripped 2 bases from V and 1 base from J, with 8 bases between. Germline-derived CDR1 and CDR2 are SGHRS and YFSETQ. CDR3: CASSFRSGTDTQYF. CDR3 DNA: TGCGCCAGCAGCTTCCGATCGGGCACAGATACGCAGTATTTT.

This clonotype has more than one count but fewer than ten. This chain joins TRBV5-4 and TRBJ2-5; tentatively, D is TRBD2 (5 bases). The germline CDR1 and CDR2 sequences are SGHNT and YYREEE (reference sequence). The CDR3 length is 14 residues. V shed 0 bases and J shed 5 bases, with 11 bases lying between them. The CDR3 spells CASSLAGELETQYF. CDR3 in DNA: TGTGCCAGCAGCTTGGCCGGGGAGTTGGAGACCCAGTACTTC.

There are a few counts of this clonotype. V is TRBV7-2 and J is TRBJ1-6; TRBD1 matches 9 bases. The CDR3 runs 14 residues. The V gene's germline CDR1 is SGHTA and CDR2 FQGNSA. Unmatched junction bases numbered 6, after V lost 5 bases and J lost 10 bases. CDR3 in DNA: TGTGCCAGCAGCCCACAGGGGGCGGCGTCACCCCTCCACTTT. It is translated as CASSPQGAASPLHF.

The V gene is TRBV7-2, the J gene TRBJ2-6; 7 nucleotides agree with TRBD2. The V gene's germline CDR1 is SGHTA and CDR2 FQGNSA. V trimming: 0 bases; J trimming: 0 bases; junction bases outside the gene matches: 14. The CDR3 contains 21 residues. The CDR3 loop is CASSLAHVWSGATSGANVLTF. For the CDR3, the DNA is TGTGCCAGCAGCTTAGCGCACGTCTGGAGCGGGGCAACCTCTGGGGCCAACGTCCTGACTTTC.

A few counts support this clonotype. The rearrangement links TRBV7-9 to TRBJ1-1; D unclear. CDR3 length equals 13 residues. The V end was cut by 6 bases, the J end by 5 bases, with 13 bases between. Germline V gene sequence: CDR1 SEHNR, CDR2 FQNEAQ (reference sequence). For the CDR3, the DNA is TGTGCCAGCAGACCAGACGGAGGAACTGAAGCTTTCTTT. Translating gives CASRPDGGTEAFF.

There are a few counts of this clonotype. This chain connects TRBV4-3 to TRBJ1-6; a weak D match, TRBD1 (6 bases). CDR3 length: 16 residues. Trimming took off 0 bases at V and 7 bases at J, with 13 bases between the two ends. Germline CDR1 and CDR2: LGHNA and YSLEER. DNA for the CDR3: TGCGCCAGCAGCCAAGATCTGAACAGGGCCAATTCACCCCTCCACTTT. Translating it yields CASSQDLNRANSPLHF.

This rearrangement joins TRBV5-5 to TRBJ1-1, with a possible D match to TRBD1 (6 bases). The CDR3 totals 14 residues. With 4 bases removed from V and 1 base from J, the gap between germline ends came to 11 bases. Germline V CDR1 and CDR2: SGHKS, YYEKEE (reference sequence). This chain's CDR3 is CASSADRWNTEAFF. DNA for the CDR3: TGTGCCAGCAGCGCTGACAGGTGGAACACTGAAGCTTTCTTT.